This T cell receptor beta chain came from a study of blood T cell repertoires in COVID-19. The wider study: Acute-phase and convalescent COVID-19 samples originated in the United States, Italy and Spain. T cells, B-cell-depleted T cells, or PBMCs supplied cDNA or gDNA.

All recovered Cohort 3 donors got two negative PCRs, got clearance, or saw symptom resolution. The CDR3 extends over 14 amino acids. From germline, CDR1 is WSHSY and CDR2 SAAADI. With 2 bases clipped from V and 8 bases from J, the junction kept 7 bases outside the gene matches. Original methodology: The assay estimated nucleated cells by amplifying reference gene primers. Sequencing was performed with immunoSEQ multiplex PCR; in TCRdb, only in-frame clones are kept and a portion is missing. V, J and clone size derive from that table, while D and trimming were established from the DNA sequence. The sample lists around 330,000 clones, about nine tenths seen once, with approximately 5.5% in the top ten.

The chain has TRBV10-2 and TRBJ2-3; 7 nucleotides line up with TRBD1. The receptor was derived from a man between 60 and 75 years old who had recovered from COVID-19. The specimen was PBMCs or T cells enriched from blood (not recorded which). DNA of the CDR3: TGCGCCAGCAGTGAGGACAGGGCCTTCGCTACGCAGTATTTT. It translates to CASSEDRAFATQYF.